This TCR beta chain derives from a study of T cell changes during pregnancy in multiple sclerosis. The table came from immunoSEQ multiplex PCR; TCRdb's copy has only in-frame clones and leaves some out. The table lists some 64,000 clones, 85% to 90% of them singletons, with around 0.85% in the top ten. This sequence was found in a female donor in good health, enrolled as a control in a pregnancy study. Sequenced material: peripheral blood, taken in the first trimester of pregnancy.

CDR3 bases: TGTGCCAGCAGCTGGGGAGTGGAGCGGGGGGGCCTTGAACAGTTCTTC. Translation gives CASSWGVERGGLEQFF. The V and J genes are TRBV5-4 and TRBJ2-1; TRBD2 agrees at 10 bases. CDR1 is SGHNT and CDR2 is YYREEE in the germline V gene (reference sequence). The V gene end was trimmed by 3 bases and the J gene end by 13 bases; junction bases not matched to a gene: 16. This CDR3 spans 16 amino acids.